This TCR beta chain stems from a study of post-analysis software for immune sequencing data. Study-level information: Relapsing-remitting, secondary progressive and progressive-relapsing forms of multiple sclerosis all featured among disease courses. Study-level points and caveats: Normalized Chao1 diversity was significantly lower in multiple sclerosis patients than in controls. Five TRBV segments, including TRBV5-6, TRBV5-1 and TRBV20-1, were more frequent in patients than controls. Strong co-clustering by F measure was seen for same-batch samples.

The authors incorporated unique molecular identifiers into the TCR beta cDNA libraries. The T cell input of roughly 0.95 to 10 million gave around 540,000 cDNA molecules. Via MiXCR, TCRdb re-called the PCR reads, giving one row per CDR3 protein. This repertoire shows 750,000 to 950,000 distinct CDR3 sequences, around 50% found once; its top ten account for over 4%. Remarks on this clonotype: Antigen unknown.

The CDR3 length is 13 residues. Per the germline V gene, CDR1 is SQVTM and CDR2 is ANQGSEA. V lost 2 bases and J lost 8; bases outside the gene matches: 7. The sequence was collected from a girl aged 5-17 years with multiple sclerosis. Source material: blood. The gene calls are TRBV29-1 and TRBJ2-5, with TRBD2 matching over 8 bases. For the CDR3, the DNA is TGCAGCGTTGAAACTAGCGGACCCAACACCCAGTACTTC. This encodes CSVETSGPNTQYF.